A single sample is the source of the 17 T cell receptor beta chains below, sequenced in a study of cytomegalovirus exposure and HLA in healthy donors (dated 2017 in TCRdb). Libraries were constructed by the immunoSEQ multiplex PCR assay. For the multiplex PCR, a mixture combining 60 forward primers for TCR Vbeta segments and 13 reverse primers for TCR Jbeta segments was used. TCRdb limited this immuneACCESS table to in-frame rearrangements with V and J called. A share of clones is missing; checked studies link under half to unresolved V genes, and the rest is unexplained. The sample includes 100,000 or so clones, with 65% to 75% observed a single time. The ten most abundant clones make up about 4.4% of the sample. Specimen: PBMCs. These receptors were obtained from a woman under 30 in good health and CMV-seropositive.

This clone has just a few counts. The genes are TRBV7-2 and TRBJ1-2; D call uncertain. This CDR3 is built from 19 residues. Germline CDR1 is SGHTA and CDR2 is FQGNSA. Trimming pared 3 bases from V and 6 bases from J, leaving 29 bases between. CDR3: CASSFYPSPFPLQGDGYTF. The CDR3 DNA follows: TGTGCCAGCAGCTTTTACCCGTCCCCCTTCCCGTTACAAGGAGATGGCTACACCTTC.

The chain carries TRBV7-2 and TRBJ1-1; D call uncertain. Germline-derived CDR1 and CDR2 are SGHTA and FQGNSA. The CDR3 loop spans 15 amino acids. V lost 1 base to trimming and J lost 4 bases, with 13 bases between them. The CDR3 is CASSLGGLRGTEAFF. In DNA form, the CDR3 reads TGTGCCAGCAGCTTAGGAGGCTTGCGGGGCACTGAAGCTTTCTTT.

The chain combines TRBV28 with TRBJ1-3; 8 bases line up with TRBD1. Germline loops: CDR1 MDHEN, CDR2 SYDVKM. With 5 bases clipped from V and 4 bases from J, the junction kept 10 bases outside the gene matches. This CDR3 region has 16 residues. The CDR3 protein is CASSEAGGAWGNTIYF. For the CDR3, the DNA is TGTGCCAGCAGTGAGGCAGGGGGCGCGTGGGGAAACACCATATATTTT.

This rearrangement joins TRBV7-2 to TRBJ1-3; the D gene is possibly TRBD1 (5 bases). Trimming cost V 6 bases and J 2 bases, with 17 bases left between them. This CDR3 is 16 amino acids long. CDR1 and CDR2 from the germline V gene are SGHTA and FQGNSA. The CDR3 protein is CASSSFRDSAGNTIYF. The CDR3 nucleotides read TGTGCCAGCAGTTCTTTTCGGGACTCAGCTGGAAACACCATATATTTT.

The rearrangement links TRBV19 to TRBJ2-7; the match to TRBD1 covers 10 bases. This CDR3 spans 15 amino acids. Germline CDR1 is LNHDA and CDR2 is SQIVND (reference sequence). V was pared by 5 bases and J by 0 bases, with 4 bases of the junction left unmatched. DNA for the CDR3: TGTGCCAGTAGTTCCCGGACAGGGGGCTCCTACGAGCAGTACTTC. This codes for CASSSRTGGSYEQYF.

CDR3 sequence (DNA): TGTGCCAGCAGTTTAAAATCCCCGTACGAGCAGTACTTC. Translated: CASSLKSPYEQYF. The rearrangement uses TRBV27 and TRBJ2-7, with D hard to call. The CDR3 contains 13 residues. Trimming left V 2 bases short and J 4 bases short, with 9 bases between. Germline assignment: CDR1 MNHEY and CDR2 SMNVEV (reference sequence).

The J gene is TRBJ1-1, the V gene TRBV21-1; the table's TRBD1 call for D was not verified on the DNA. TRBV21-1 is shown as a pseudogene. This CDR3 has 17 amino acids. CDR3 in amino acids: CASSRGPPRDRTTEAFF. CDR3 DNA sequence: TGTGCCAGCAGCCGTGGGCCCCCCCGGGACAGGACCACTGAAGCTTTCTTT.

The sample holds a few counts of this clone. The chain recombines TRBV11-2 with TRBJ2-7; maybe TRBD2 (6 bases). The CDR3 runs to 12 residues. V was cut by 7 bases and J by 11 bases, with 18 bases left in between. Germline V CDR1 and CDR2: SGHAT, FQNNGV. The chain's CDR3 is CASTPLGGLKYF. CDR3 DNA: TGTGCCAGCACCCCACTAGGAGGGCTCAAGTACTTC. Filled out from reference TRBV11-2 and TRBJ2-7, the complete variable domain reads EAGVAQSPRYKIIEKRQSVAFWCNPISGHATLYWYQQILGQGPKLLIQFQNNGVVDDSQLPKDRFSAERLKGVDSTLKIQPAKLEDSAVYLCASTPLGGLKYFGPGTRLTVT.

The chain is built from TRBV4-3 and TRBJ2-1; possibly TRBD2 for D (5 bases). The germline gives CDR1 LGHNA, CDR2 YSLEER. There are 13 residues in the CDR3. V lost 3 bases to trimming and J lost 7 bases, with 10 bases between them. CDR3 DNA sequence: TGCGCCAGCAGCCATGCGACTAATAATGAGCAGTTCTTC. Translating it yields CASSHATNNEQFF.

The count of this clone is one. The V call is TRBV7-9, the J call TRBJ1-3; the D is unclear. Germline V lookup: CDR1 SEHNR, CDR2 FQNEAQ (reference sequence). V was pared by 3 bases and J by 0 bases, with 12 bases between. The CDR3 consists of 16 residues. CDR3 bases: TGTGCCAGCAGCTTGTACGAGACTACCTCTGGAAACACCATATATTTT. This gives the protein CASSLYETTSGNTIYF. Together with reference TRBV7-9 and TRBJ1-3, the CDR3 gives the full variable domain: DTGVSQNPRHKITKRGQNVTFRCDPISEHNRLYWYRQTLGQGPEFLTYFQNEAQLEKSRLLSDRFSAERPKGSFSTLEIQRTEQGDSAMYLCASSLYETTSGNTIYFGEGSWLTVV.

The chain carries TRBV28 and TRBJ2-2; maybe TRBD1 (5 bases). Deletions cut 5 bases from V and 9 bases from J, with 10 bases between. The CDR3 is 12 residues long. CDR1 and CDR2 from the germline V gene are MDHEN and SYDVKM. The CDR3 nucleotides are TGTGCCAGCAGTACCCCAGGGCGGGAGCTGTTTTTT. Translation: CASSTPGRELFF.

This chain uses TRBV7-2 with TRBJ1-1; 9 bases fit TRBD1. This CDR3 comprises 13 residues. CDR1 is SGHTA and CDR2 is FQGNSA in the germline V gene. Trimming took 7 bases from V and 5 from J; bases not matched to a gene: 5. CDR3: CASTTGGYTEAFF. CDR3 nucleotides: TGTGCCAGCACTACAGGGGGCTATACTGAAGCTTTCTTT.

This sequence joins TRBV7-2 and TRBJ2-3; 11 bases line up with TRBD2. The CDR3 extends over 15 amino acids. Germline V gene sequence: CDR1 SGHTA, CDR2 FQGNSA. Losses at the gene ends were 1 base for V and 12 bases for J; bases not matched to a gene: 9. The CDR3 here is CASSLVVAGGSPQYF. The CDR3, as DNA: TGTGCCAGCAGCTTAGTAGTAGCGGGAGGGTCCCCCCAGTATTTT.

The chain couples TRBV1 to TRBJ2-7; TRBD2 is the table's D call, not checked against the DNA. TRBV1 is shown as a pseudogene. This CDR3 is built from 16 residues. CDR3 sequence reads: CTSTRLAGGPRDEQYF. CDR3 DNA: TGCACCAGCACCCGACTAGCGGGAGGCCCTCGGGACGAGCAGTACTTC.

This chain joins TRBV7-9 and TRBJ2-7; 7 bases match TRBD1. Germline values: CDR1 SEHNR, CDR2 FQNEAQ (reference sequence). Trimming cost V 1 base and J 5 bases; bases outside gene matches: 8. The CDR3 totals 15 residues. In DNA, the CDR3 is TGTGCCAGCAGCTTAGTAGGACAGGATCGGGACGAGCAGTACTTC. This sequence encodes CASSLVGQDRDEQYF.

This clone was found a few times. The chain couples TRBV15 to TRBJ2-5, with D possibly TRBD1 on 6 matching bases. This CDR3 comprises 14 residues. Germline CDR1 reads LNHNV; CDR2 reads YYDKDF (reference sequence). V lost 4 bases and J 3 bases, leaving 12 bases between the germline ends. CDR3 in DNA: TGTGCCACCAGCAACTACGGACAGAAAGAGACCCAGTACTTC. It codes for CATSNYGQKETQYF.

The chain combines TRBV4-3 with TRBJ2-7, with D tentatively TRBD2 (6 bases). The V gene's germline CDR1 is LGHNA and CDR2 YSLEER. The CDR3 is 20 residues long. Trimming stripped 1 base from V and 0 bases from J, with 25 bases between. The CDR3 protein is CASSQGLYGSGDFSSYEQYF. CDR3 bases: TGCGCCAGCAGCCAAGGTCTCTACGGCTCCGGGGACTTCAGCTCCTACGAGCAGTACTTC.